This T cell receptor (beta chain) was profiled in a study of T cell repertoires in cytomegalovirus infection. Turning to the study itself: Recently identified HLA-C-restricted CMV epitopes and well-studied HLA-B-restricted CMV epitopes were used by the study. Signatures in public TCR beta sequences pointed to both CMV infection and matching HLA type.

The V gene's germline CDR1 is MGHDK and CDR2 SYGVNS. This CDR3 region has 13 residues. With 4 bases clipped from V and 6 bases from J, the junction kept 3 bases outside the gene matches. TCRdb processed the reads anew with MiXCR; each CDR3 protein has one entry. The repertoire holds some 100,000 distinct CDR3 sequences, with about 30% as singletons. This clonotype was counted once. Its antigen is undetermined. The chain carries TRBV25-1 and TRBJ1-5, with 7 bases aligning to TRBD1. This sample comprised CD8+ T cells from cultured PBMCs, obtained from culture after CMV antigen stimulation. The sequence derives from a human donor in good health (CMV status not recorded). Some clones in this sample may be carry-over from other donors' samples. The CDR3 loop is CASSATGAQPQHF. In DNA, the CDR3 is TGTGCCAGCAGTGCTACAGGGGCTCAGCCCCAGCATTTT.